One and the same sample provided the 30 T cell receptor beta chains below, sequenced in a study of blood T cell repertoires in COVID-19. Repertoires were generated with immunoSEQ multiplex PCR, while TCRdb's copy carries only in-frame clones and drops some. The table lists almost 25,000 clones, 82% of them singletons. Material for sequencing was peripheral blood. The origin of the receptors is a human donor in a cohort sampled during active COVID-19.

Here the CDR3 reads CASSDTSGRGYEQYF. DNA of the CDR3: TGTGCCAGCAGTGACACTAGCGGGAGAGGCTACGAGCAGTACTTC. J is TRBJ2-7 and V is TRBV6-1, with 11 positions matching TRBD2. The CDR3 has 15 amino acids. Germline CDR1 is MNHNS and CDR2 is SASEGT. Trimming took 3 bases from V and 3 from J; bases not matched to a gene: 4.

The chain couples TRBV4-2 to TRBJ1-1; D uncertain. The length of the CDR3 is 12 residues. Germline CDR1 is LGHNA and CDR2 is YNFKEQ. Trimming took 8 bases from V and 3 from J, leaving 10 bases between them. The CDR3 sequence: CASAGADTEAFF. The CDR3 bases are TGTGCCAGCGCGGGTGCGGACACTGAAGCTTTCTTT.

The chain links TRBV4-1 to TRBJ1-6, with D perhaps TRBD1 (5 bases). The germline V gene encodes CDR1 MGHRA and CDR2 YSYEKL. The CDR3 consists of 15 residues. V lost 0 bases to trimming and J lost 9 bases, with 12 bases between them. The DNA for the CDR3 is TGCGCCAGCAGCCAAGACGGAAGACAGACTTCACCCCTCCACTTT. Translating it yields CASSQDGRQTSPLHF.

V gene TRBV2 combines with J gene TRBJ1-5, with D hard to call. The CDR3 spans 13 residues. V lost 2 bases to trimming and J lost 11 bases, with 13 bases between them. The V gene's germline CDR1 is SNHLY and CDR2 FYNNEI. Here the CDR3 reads CASSERLGRAQHF. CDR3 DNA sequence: TGTGCCAGCAGTGAACGGCTCGGCCGGGCCCAGCATTTT.

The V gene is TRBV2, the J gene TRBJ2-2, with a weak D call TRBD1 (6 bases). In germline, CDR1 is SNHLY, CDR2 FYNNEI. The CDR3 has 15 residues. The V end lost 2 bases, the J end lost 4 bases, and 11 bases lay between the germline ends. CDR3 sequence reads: CASSESPGATGELFF. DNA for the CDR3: TGTGCCAGCAGTGAAAGTCCAGGGGCCACCGGGGAGCTGTTTTTT. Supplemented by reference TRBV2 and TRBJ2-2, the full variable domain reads EPEVTQTPSHQVTQMGQEVILRCVPISNHLYFYWYRQILGQKVEFLVSFYNNEISEKSEIFDDQFSVERPDGSNFTLKIRSTKLEDSAMYFCASSESPGATGELFFGEGSRLTVL.

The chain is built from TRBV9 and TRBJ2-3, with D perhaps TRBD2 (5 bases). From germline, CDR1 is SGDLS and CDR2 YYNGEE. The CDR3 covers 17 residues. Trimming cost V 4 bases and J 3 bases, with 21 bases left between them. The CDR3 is CASSPSSSLLRTDTQYF. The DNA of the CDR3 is TGTGCCAGCAGCCCATCCTCTAGCTTGTTGAGGACAGATACGCAGTATTTT.

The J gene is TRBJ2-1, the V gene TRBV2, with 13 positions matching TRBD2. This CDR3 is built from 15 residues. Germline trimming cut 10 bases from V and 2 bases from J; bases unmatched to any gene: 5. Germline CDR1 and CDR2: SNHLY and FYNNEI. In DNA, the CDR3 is TGTGCCACCACTAGCGGGGGGGCGGCCTACAATGAGCAGTTCTTC. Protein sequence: CATTSGGAAYNEQFF.

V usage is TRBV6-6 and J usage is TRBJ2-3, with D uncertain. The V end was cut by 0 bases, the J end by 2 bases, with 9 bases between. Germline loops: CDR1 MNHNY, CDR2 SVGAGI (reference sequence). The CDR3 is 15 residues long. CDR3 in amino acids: CASSYSPGFTDTQYF. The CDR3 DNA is TGTGCCAGCAGTTACTCGCCAGGCTTCACAGATACGCAGTATTTT.

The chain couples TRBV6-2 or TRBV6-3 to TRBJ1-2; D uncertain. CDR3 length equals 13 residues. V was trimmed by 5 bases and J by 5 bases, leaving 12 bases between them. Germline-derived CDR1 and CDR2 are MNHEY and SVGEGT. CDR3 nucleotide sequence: TGTGCCAGCAGTCGCCGGAGCATTTATGGCTACACCTTC. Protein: CASSRRSIYGYTF.

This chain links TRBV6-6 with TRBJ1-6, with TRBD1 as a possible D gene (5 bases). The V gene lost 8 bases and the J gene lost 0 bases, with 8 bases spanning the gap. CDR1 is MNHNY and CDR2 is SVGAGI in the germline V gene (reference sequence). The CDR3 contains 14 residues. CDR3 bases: TGTGCCAGCCTACAGGCCTCCTATAATTCACCCCTCCACTTT. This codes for CASLQASYNSPLHF.

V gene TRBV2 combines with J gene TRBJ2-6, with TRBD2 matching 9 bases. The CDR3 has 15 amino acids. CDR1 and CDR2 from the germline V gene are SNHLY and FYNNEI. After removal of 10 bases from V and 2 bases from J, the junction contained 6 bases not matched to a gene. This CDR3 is CATFSGGPGANVLTF. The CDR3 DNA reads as TGTGCCACCTTCAGCGGGGGGCCTGGGGCCAACGTCCTGACTTTC.

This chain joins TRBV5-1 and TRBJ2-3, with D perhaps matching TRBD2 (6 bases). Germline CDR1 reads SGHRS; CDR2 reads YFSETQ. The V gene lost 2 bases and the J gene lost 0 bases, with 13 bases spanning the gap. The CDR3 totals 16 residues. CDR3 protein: CASSFVSGRSTDTQYF. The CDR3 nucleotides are TGCGCCAGCAGCTTTGTCTCAGGGAGGAGCACAGATACGCAGTATTTT.

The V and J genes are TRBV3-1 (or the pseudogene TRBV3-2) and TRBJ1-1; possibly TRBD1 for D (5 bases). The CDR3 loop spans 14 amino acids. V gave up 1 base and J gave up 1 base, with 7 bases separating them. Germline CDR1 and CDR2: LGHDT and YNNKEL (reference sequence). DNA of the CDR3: TGTGCCAGCAGCCAAGGACAGCCGAACACTGAAGCTTTCTTT. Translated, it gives CASSQGQPNTEAFF.

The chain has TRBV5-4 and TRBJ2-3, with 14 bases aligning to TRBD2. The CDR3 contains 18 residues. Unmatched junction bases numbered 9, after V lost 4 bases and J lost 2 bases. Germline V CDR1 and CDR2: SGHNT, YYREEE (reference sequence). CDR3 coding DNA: TGTGCCAGCAGCACGACTAGCGGGGGGGCATCGGTCACAGATACGCAGTATTTT. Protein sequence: CASSTTSGGASVTDTQYF.

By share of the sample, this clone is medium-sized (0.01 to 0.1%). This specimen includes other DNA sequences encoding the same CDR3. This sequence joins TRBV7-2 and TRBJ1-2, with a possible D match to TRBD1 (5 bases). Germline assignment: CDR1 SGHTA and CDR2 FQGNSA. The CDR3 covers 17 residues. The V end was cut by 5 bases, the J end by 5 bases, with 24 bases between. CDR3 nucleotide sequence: TGTGCCAGCAGCCCCGAACCCCTGACAGTATTGGGATATGGCTACACCTTC. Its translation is CASSPEPLTVLGYGYTF.

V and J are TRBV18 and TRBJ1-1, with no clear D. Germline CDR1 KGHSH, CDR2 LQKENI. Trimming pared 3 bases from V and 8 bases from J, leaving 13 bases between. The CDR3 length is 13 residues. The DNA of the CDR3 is TGTGCCAGCTCACCCCCTCCCCGGGTGGAAGCTTTCTTT. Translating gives CASSPPPRVEAFF. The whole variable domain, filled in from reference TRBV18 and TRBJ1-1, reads NAGVMQNPRHLVRRRGQEARLRCSPMKGHSHVYWYRQLPEEGLKFMVYLQKENIIDESGMPKERFSAEFPKEGPSILRIQQVVRGDSAAYFCASSPPPRVEAFFGQGTRLTVV.

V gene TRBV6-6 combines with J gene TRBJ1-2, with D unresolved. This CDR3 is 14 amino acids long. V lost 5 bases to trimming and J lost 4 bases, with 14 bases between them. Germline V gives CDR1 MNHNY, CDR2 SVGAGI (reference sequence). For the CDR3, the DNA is TGTGCCAGCAGTCTCGAAACGGGTGGCTATGGCTACACCTTC. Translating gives CASSLETGGYGYTF.

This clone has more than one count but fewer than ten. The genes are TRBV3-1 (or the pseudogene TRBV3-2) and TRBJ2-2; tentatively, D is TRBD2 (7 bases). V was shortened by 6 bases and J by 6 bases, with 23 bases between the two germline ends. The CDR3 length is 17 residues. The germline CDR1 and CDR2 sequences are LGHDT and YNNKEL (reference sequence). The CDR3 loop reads CASRSTRGAQGPGELFF. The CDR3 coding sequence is TGTGCCAGCAGGAGCACCCGGGGGGCCCAGGGTCCCGGGGAGCTGTTTTTT.

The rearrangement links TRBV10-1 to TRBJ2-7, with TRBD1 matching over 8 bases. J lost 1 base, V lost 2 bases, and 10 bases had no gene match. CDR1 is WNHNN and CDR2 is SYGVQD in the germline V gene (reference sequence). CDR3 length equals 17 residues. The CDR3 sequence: CASSEPGPGQDSYEQYF. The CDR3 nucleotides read TGCGCCAGCAGTGAGCCGGGTCCGGGACAGGATTCCTACGAGCAGTACTTC.

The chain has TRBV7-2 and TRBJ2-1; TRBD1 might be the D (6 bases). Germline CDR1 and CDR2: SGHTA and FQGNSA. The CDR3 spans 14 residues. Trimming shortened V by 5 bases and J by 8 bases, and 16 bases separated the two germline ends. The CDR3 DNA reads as TGTGCCAGCAGCCCCTACAACAGGGAACATGAGCAGTTCTTC. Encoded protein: CASSPYNREHEQFF.

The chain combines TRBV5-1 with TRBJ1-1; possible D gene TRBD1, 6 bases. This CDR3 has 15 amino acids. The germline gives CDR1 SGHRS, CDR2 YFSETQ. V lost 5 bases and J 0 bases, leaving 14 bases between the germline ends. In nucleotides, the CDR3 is TGCGCCAGCAGTCGTAACAGGGTCATGAACACTGAAGCTTTCTTT. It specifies CASSRNRVMNTEAFF.

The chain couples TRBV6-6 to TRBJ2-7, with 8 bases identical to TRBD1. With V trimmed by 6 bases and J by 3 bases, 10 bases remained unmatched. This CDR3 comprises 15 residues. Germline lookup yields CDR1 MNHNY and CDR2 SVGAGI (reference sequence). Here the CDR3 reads CASREETGALYEQYF. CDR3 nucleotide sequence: TGTGCCAGCAGGGAAGAGACAGGGGCCCTCTACGAGCAGTACTTC.

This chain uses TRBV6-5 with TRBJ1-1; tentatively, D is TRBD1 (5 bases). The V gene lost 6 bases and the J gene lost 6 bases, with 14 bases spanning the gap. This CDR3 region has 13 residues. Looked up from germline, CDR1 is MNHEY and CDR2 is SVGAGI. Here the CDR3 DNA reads TGTGCCAGCAGCCTCAGGGCTAGGGCTGAAGCTTTCTTT. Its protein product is CASSLRARAEAFF.

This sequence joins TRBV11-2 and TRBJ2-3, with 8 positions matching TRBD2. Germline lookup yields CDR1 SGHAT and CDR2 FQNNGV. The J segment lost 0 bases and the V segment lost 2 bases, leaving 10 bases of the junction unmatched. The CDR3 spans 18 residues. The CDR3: CASSLSNSGATSTDTQYF. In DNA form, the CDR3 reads TGTGCCAGCAGCTTAAGTAATAGCGGGGCCACTAGCACAGATACGCAGTATTTT.

The CDR3 DNA sequence: TGTGCCAGCAGCCCAGGACAGGGGCGAGGATCGGATAATTCACCCCTCCACTTT. Amino acid sequence: CASSPGQGRGSDNSPLHF. The rearrangement uses TRBV14 and TRBJ1-6; 9 bases align to TRBD1. The V gene's germline CDR1 is SGHDN and CDR2 FVKESK. Trimming cost V 4 bases and J 5 bases; bases outside gene matches: 12. This CDR3 is 18 amino acids long.

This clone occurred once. CDR3 sequence: CASSLEPGTDLYEQYF. In DNA, the CDR3 is TGTGCCAGCAGCTTAGAACCCGGGACAGACCTCTACGAGCAGTACTTC. The chain has TRBV11-2 and TRBJ2-7; 7 bases line up with TRBD1. The V gene's germline CDR1 is SGHAT and CDR2 FQNNGV. The CDR3 is made up of 16 amino acids. Losses at the gene ends were 0 bases for V and 3 bases for J; bases not matched to a gene: 8.

The CDR3 DNA is TGTGCTAGTGGTCTATCCCAGGGTACGCAGTATTTT. This codes for CASGLSQGTQYF. The chain couples TRBV12-5 to TRBJ2-3, with D possibly TRBD1 on 5 matching bases. V gave up 5 bases and J gave up 8 bases, with 11 bases separating them. Germline CDR1 is LGHNT and CDR2 is FRNRAP. CDR3 length: 12 amino acids.

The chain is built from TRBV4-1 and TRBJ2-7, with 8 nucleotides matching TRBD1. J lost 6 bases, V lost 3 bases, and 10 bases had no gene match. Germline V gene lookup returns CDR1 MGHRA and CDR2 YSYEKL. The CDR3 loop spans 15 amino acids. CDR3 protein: CASSHAGQGDGEQYF. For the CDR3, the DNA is TGCGCCAGCAGCCACGCTGGACAGGGCGACGGCGAGCAGTACTTC.

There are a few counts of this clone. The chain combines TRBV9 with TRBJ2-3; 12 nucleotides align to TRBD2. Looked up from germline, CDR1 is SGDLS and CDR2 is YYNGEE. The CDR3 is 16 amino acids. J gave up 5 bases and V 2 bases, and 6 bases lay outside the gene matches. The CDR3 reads CASSVPLAGGEDTQYF. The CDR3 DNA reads TGTGCCAGCAGCGTCCCTCTAGCGGGGGGGGAAGATACGCAGTATTTT.

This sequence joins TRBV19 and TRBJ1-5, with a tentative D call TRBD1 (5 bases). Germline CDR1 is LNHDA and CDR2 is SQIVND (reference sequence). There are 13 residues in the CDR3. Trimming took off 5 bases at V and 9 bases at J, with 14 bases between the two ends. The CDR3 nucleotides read TGTGCCAGTAGTGAAGATATGGGGGGGCCCCAGCATTTT. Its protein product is CASSEDMGGPQHF.